The sequence of this T cell receptor (beta chain) was determined in a study of blood T cell repertoires in COVID-19 (dated by TCRdb to the early 2020s). Looking at the study overall: Samples from collaborators originated in the United States, Italy and Spain and spanned both the acute and convalescent phases of COVID-19. The material from the prospective study consisted of cDNA or gDNA derived from T cells, B-cell-depleted T cells, or PBMCs. The dataset comprised deeply sampled blood TCRbeta repertoires from subjects exposed to, actively infected with, or recovered from COVID-19. The sample metadata nearly always contained a de-identified subject ID, COVID-19 status, age in years and sex. The repertoires were released in a freely available public database intended as a resource for research on the immune response to SARS-CoV-2. Where HLA class I and class II types were available, the types were taken from metadata supplied by the sample provider, not from assay-based typing. Samples were obtained from the ongoing ImmuneRACE study (first 160 participants) and from some 1,300 subjects provided by 6 global collaborators.

At one collaborating source in Seattle, patients were enrolled during active infection and were followed longitudinally through the course of disease. Collaborating institutions collected whole blood in K2EDTA tubes following their own protocols. For TCRbeta analysis, collaborators shipped samples in one of three forms: frozen whole blood, isolated PBMCs, or DNA extracted from either of those sample types. TCRbeta CDR3 regions were amplified from genomic DNA by means of the immunoSEQ Assay, a bias-controlled multiplex PCR. As for the authors' bioinformatics: Within the assay, amplification of reference gene primers was used to estimate how many nucleated cells each sample contained. Sequence reads were collapsed and filtered to measure the absolute abundance of every unique TCRbeta CDR3 rearrangement. Productive Simpson clonality was computed per sample as the square root of Simpson's diversity index over productive rearrangements. Drawn from immuneACCESS, this table holds only the in-frame rearrangements with V and J called that TCRdb kept. Clones are partly lost; checked studies trace under half to an unresolved V gene and leave the rest unexplained. V and J calls and clone size are copied from that table; D and trimming were computed from the DNA. In this sample the table shows some 180,000 clones, around 81% of which occur a single time. About 10% of the sample is in the top ten clones.

Beyond this particular receptor, the publication reports: The amount of clinical and demographic metadata varied by source and participant and was provided uncurated.

V loses 5 bases, J loses 7 bases, and the germline ends lie 8 bases apart. Based on the germline V gene (reference sequence), the CDR1 and CDR2 sequences are MNHNY and SVGAGI. The cysteine opens and the phenylalanine closes a CDR3 of 11 amino acids. The read is trimmed to its CDR3 DNA, 33 bases read in frame from base 1. This clone has a single count. Its antigen is unknown. Base qualities were left out, and no much larger clone turns up one base away. The TCR sequence derives from a woman aged 40 to 50 with COVID-19, enrolled during active disease. This receptor chain uses TRBV6-6 and TRBJ1-1; the D gene cannot be named for sure. The sequenced sample was peripheral blood. The DNA is as follows: TGTGCCAGCAGTCCGGGAAATGAAGCTTTCTTT. Its coded protein is CASSPGNEAFF.